A selection of T cell receptor beta chains follows, all from one sample in a study of T-cell memory formation after mild COVID-19. TCRdb recomputed calls from the 5' RACE reads with MiXCR, one row per CDR3 protein. The sample has more than 200,000 distinct CDR3 sequences, around 17% seen once. Source material: PBMCs or a T cell subset sorted from them (not recorded which). The receptors shown here come from a man aged 18-30 years who had mild COVID-19 (a few samples of this study predate the infection). Cell type and time point are not known. CDR3s include the opening cysteine and the closing phenylalanine or tryptophan. Where a row states a size, it is once, few, many or the class of an expanded clone; other rows omit it.

CASRRGVEGYGYTF	TRBV2	TRBJ1-2	few
CASSYYRRGNEKLFF	TRBV27	TRBJ1-4	few
CASSEPQGYEQYF	TRBV6-1	TRBJ2-7	-
CAVKRRGEQYF	TRBV12-3/TRBV12-4	TRBJ2-7	few
CASSSGGAAQYF	TRBV7-2	TRBJ2-7	-
CSATWTSGIPDTQYF	TRBV20-1	TRBJ2-3	-
CASRADTYNSPLHF	TRBV7-2	TRBJ1-6	-
CSVPDLRGDNQPQHF	TRBV20-1	TRBJ1-5	-
CASSFWDSHQPQHF	TRBV7-9	TRBJ1-5	few
CASSSKSGQSTDTQYF	TRBV5-4	TRBJ2-3	-
CASSLPTQETQYF	TRBV5-1	TRBJ2-5	-
CSARDRTGGQPQHF	TRBV20-1	TRBJ1-5	-
CSTADPTGELFF	TRBV20-1	TRBJ2-2	few
CASSLVGGLGETQYF	TRBV11-2	TRBJ2-5	few
CSARMAGGTDTQYF	TRBV20-1	TRBJ2-3	-
CASKQGAQDQPQHF	TRBV2	TRBJ1-5	-
CSAVKGKADQPQHF	TRBV20-1	TRBJ1-5	many
CSASKLDVGNQPQHF	TRBV20-1	TRBJ1-5	few
CATSRVGFGGEAFF	TRBV15	TRBJ1-1	once
CASSSSSRGAQFF	TRBV7-2	TRBJ2-1	once
CASSLGDRGHTDTQYF	TRBV7-9	TRBJ2-3	-
CSARSGPTGELFF	TRBV20-1	TRBJ2-2	-
CASSDLSGGNTIYF	TRBV9	TRBJ1-3	-
CASSPHSGGQGYSNTEAFF	TRBV4-3	TRBJ1-1	few
CASSQSGGTGGKLFF	TRBV3-1	TRBJ1-4	few
CASSLDLQVEYF	TRBV11-2	TRBJ2-7	-
CATNRDPGELFF	TRBV5-1	TRBJ2-2	-
CASSLPGQGHEKLFF	TRBV5-4	TRBJ1-4	few
CASLPGPMNPEQYF	TRBV28	TRBJ2-7	-
CASSMGDRDQPQHF	TRBV7-2	TRBJ1-5	many
CASSLRDSPNEAFF	TRBV7-2	TRBJ1-1	few
CASSSRDTNQPQHF	TRBV27	TRBJ1-5	-
CASSWFHEQYF	TRBV7-8	TRBJ2-7	few
CASSLMGAATASGNEQFF	TRBV7-3	TRBJ2-1	-
CASSQGQGPSYEQYF	TRBV4-1	TRBJ2-7	-
CASSSTRLAITDTQYF	TRBV7-2	TRBJ2-3	few
CASSNCVRGFRYEQYF	TRBV21-1	TRBJ2-7	few
CASSHGTTGTVELFF	TRBV7-9	TRBJ2-2	-
CASNDFGNQPQHF	TRBV2	TRBJ1-5	many
CASSEVRAFF	TRBV2	TRBJ1-1	-
CASSFITGSYEAFF	TRBV28	TRBJ1-1	-
CASSRRQGGNSPLHF	TRBV7-2	TRBJ1-6	-
CASGLGARQETQYF	TRBV12-3/TRBV12-4	TRBJ2-5	-
CASSFGQKNIQYF	TRBV7-2	TRBJ2-4	-
CSARVVGQPQHF	TRBV20-1	TRBJ1-5	-
CASSEVTDTQYF	TRBV7-9	TRBJ2-3	few
CSARGQTRDYGYTF	TRBV20-1	TRBJ1-2	-
CSVDREWDTEAFF	TRBV29-1	TRBJ1-1	many
CASIPRGRETQYF	TRBV6-9	TRBJ2-5	few